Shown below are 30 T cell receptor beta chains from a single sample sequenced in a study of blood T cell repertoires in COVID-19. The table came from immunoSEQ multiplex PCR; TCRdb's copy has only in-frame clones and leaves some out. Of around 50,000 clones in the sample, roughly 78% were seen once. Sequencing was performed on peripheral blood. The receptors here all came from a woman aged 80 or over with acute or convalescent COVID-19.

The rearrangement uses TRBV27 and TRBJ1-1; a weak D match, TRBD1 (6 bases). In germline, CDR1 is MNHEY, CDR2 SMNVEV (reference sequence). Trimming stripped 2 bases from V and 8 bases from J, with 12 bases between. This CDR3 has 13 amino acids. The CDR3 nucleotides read TGTGCCAGCAGTTTAAGGGGGGAGGGCGAAGCTTTCTTT. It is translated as CASSLRGEGEAFF.

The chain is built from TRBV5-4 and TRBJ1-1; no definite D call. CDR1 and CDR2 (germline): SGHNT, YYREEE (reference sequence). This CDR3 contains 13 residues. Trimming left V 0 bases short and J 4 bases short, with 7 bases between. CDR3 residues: CASSLAGSTEAFF. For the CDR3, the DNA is TGTGCCAGCAGCTTGGCGGGGAGCACTGAAGCTTTCTTT.

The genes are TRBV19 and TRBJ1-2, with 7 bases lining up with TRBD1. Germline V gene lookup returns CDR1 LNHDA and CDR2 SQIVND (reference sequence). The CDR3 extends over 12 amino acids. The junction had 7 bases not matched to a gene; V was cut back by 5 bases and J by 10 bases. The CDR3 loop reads CASSSSGQLYTF. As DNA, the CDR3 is TGTGCCAGTAGTTCCTCGGGACAGCTCTACACCTTC.

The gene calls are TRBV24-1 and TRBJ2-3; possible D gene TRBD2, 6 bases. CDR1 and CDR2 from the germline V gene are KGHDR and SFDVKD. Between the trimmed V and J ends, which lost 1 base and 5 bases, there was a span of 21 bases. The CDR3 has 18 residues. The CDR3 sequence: CATSDFPLAGLRGDTQYF. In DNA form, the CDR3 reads TGTGCCACCAGTGATTTCCCACTAGCCGGGTTGCGGGGAGATACGCAGTATTTT.

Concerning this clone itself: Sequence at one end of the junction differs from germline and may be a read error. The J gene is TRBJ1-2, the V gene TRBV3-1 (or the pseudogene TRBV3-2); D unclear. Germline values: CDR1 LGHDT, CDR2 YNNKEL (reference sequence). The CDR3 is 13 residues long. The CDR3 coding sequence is TGTGCCAGCAGCCAAGGGCAGAACTACGGCTACACCTTC. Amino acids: CASSQGQNYGYTF.

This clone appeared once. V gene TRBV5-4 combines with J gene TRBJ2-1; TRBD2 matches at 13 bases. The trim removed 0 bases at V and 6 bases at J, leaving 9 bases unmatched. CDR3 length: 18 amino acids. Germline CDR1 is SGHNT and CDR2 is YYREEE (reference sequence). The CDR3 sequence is CASSLGLAGGSWANEQFF. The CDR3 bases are TGTGCCAGCAGCTTGGGACTAGCGGGGGGAAGTTGGGCCAATGAGCAGTTCTTC.

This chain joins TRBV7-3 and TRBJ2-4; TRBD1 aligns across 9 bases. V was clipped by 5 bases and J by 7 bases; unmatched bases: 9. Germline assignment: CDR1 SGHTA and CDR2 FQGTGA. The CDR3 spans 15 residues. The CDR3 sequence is CASSPGTGSTNIQYF. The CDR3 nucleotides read TGTGCCAGCAGCCCCGGGACAGGGTCCACGAACATTCAGTACTTC.

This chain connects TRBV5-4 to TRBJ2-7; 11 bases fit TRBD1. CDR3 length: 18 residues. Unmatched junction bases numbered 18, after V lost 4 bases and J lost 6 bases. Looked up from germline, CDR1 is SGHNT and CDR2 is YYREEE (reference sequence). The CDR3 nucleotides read TGTGCCAGCAGCGAACCGTGGGACAGGGGGAAGAAGGACCGCGAGCAGTACTTC. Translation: CASSEPWDRGKKDREQYF.

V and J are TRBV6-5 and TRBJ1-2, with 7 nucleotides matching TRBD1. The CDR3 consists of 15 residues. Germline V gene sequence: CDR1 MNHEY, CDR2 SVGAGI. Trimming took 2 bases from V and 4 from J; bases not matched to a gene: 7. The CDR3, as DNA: TGTGCCAGCAGTTACCCGGGACAGAGTATCTATGGCTACACCTTC. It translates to CASSYPGQSIYGYTF.

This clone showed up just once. The CDR3 protein is CASSPMGGNSNQPQHF. The CDR3 region has the DNA TGTGCCAGCAGTCCTATGGGAGGGAATAGCAATCAGCCCCAGCATTTT. This chain links TRBV27 with TRBJ1-5; D gene ambiguous. This CDR3 has 16 amino acids. Trimming stripped 5 bases from V and 0 bases from J, with 14 bases between. Germline V gene data show CDR1 as MNHEY and CDR2 as SMNVEV (reference sequence).

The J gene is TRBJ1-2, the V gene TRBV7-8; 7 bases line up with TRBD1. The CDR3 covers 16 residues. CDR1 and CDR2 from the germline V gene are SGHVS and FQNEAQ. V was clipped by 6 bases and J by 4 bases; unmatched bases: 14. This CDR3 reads CASSPKGRQGLYGYTF. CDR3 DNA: TGTGCCAGCAGTCCAAAGGGGCGACAGGGCCTCTATGGCTACACCTTC.

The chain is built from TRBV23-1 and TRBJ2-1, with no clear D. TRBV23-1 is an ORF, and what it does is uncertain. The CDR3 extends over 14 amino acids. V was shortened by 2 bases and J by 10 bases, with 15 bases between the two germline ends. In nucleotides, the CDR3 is TGCGCCAGCAGTCAAGAGGTCAACACAATGGAGCAGTTCTTC. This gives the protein CASSQEVNTMEQFF.

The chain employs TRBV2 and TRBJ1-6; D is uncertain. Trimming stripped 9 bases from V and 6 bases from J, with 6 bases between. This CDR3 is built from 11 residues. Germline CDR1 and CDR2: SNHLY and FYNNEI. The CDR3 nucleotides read TGTGCCAGTCGGTCTAATTCACCCCTCCACTTT. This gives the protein CASRSNSPLHF.

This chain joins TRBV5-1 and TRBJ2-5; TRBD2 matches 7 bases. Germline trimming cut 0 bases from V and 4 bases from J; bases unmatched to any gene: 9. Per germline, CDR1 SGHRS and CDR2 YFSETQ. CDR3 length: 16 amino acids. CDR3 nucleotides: TGCGCCAGCAGCTTGGGATCTACGGGAGGACGAGAGACCCAGTACTTC. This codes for CASSLGSTGGRETQYF.

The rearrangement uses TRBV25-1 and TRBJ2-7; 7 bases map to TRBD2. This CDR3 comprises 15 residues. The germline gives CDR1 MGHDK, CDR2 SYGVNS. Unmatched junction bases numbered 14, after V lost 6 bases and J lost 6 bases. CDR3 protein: CASRRASGEGSEQYF. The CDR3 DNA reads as TGTGCCAGCAGGAGGGCCTCCGGGGAGGGGAGCGAGCAGTACTTC.

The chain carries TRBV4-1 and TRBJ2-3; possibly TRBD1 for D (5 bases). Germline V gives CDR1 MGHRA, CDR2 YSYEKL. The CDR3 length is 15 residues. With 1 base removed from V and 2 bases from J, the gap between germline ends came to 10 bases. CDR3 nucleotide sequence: TGCGCCAGCAGCCAAGCCCTACAGGTCACAGATACGCAGTATTTT. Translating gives CASSQALQVTDTQYF.

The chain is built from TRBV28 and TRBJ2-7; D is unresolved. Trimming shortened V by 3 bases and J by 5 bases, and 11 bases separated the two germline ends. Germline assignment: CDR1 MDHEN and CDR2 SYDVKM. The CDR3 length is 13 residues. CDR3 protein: CASSLAPHHEQYF. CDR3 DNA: TGTGCCAGCAGTTTGGCCCCGCACCACGAGCAGTACTTC.

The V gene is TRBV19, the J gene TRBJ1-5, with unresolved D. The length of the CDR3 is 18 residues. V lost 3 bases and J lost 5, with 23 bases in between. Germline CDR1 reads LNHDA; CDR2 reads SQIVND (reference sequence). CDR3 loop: CASSMARADLLLYQPQHF. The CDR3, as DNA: TGTGCCAGTAGTATGGCGAGGGCAGACCTTCTACTTTATCAGCCCCAGCATTTT.

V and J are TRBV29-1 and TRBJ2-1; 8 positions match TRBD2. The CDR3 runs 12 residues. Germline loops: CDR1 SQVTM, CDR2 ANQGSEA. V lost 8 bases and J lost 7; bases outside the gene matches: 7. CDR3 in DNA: TGCAGCACAAGTATAGCGGGGAATGAGCAGTTCTTC. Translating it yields CSTSIAGNEQFF.

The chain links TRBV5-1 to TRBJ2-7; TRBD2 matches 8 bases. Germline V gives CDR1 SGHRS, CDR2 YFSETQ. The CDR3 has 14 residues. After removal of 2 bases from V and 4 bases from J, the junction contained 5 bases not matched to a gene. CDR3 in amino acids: CASSFTSGPYEQYF. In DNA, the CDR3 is TGCGCCAGCAGCTTCACTAGCGGACCATACGAGCAGTACTTC.

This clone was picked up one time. Here the CDR3 DNA reads TGTGCCAGCAGCGTACTGACAGGGAATGATGGCTACACCTTC. This gives the protein CASSVLTGNDGYTF. The V and J genes are TRBV9 and TRBJ1-2; 7 nucleotides match TRBD1. This CDR3 comprises 14 residues. Germline-derived CDR1 and CDR2 are SGDLS and YYNGEE. After removal of 1 base from V and 6 bases from J, the junction contained 6 bases not matched to a gene.

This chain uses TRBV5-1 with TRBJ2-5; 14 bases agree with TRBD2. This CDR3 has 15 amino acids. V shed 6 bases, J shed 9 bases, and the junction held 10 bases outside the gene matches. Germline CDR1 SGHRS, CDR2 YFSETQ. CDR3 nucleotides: TGCGCCAGCACCCCCGAGACTAGCGGGAGGGGGGCCCAGTACTTC. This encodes CASTPETSGRGAQYF.

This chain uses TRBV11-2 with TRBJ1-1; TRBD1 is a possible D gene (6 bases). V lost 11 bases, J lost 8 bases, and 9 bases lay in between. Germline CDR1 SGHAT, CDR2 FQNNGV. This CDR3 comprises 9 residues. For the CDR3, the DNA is TGTGCCGCTGGACAGGAAGCTTTCTTT. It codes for CAAGQEAFF.

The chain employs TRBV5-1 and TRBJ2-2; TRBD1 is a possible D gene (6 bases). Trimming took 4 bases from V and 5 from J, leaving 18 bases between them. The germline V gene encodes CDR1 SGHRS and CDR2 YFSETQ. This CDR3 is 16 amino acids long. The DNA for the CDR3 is TGCGCCAGCAGCCCCGGTGGCAGGGGATGGACCGGGGAGCTGTTTTTT. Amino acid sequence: CASSPGGRGWTGELFF.

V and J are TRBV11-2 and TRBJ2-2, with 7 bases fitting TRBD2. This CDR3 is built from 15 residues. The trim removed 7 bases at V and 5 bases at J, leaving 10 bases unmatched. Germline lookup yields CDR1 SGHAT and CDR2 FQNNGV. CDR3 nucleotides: TGTGCCAGCACTATGCAGCGGGGTGGGACCGGGGAGCTGTTTTTT. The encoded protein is CASTMQRGGTGELFF.

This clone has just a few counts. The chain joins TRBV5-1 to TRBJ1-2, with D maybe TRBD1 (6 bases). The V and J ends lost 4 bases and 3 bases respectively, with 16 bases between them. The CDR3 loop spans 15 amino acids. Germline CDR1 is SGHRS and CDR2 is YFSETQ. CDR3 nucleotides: TGCGCCAGCAGCCCGGACAGTCCCGGGGACTATGGCTACACCTTC. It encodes CASSPDSPGDYGYTF.

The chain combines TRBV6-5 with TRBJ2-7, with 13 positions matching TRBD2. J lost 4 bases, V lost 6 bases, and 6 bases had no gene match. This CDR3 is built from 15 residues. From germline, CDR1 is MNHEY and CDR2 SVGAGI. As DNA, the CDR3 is TGTGCCAGCAGACCGGGACTAGCGGGATGGTACGAGCAGTACTTC. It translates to CASRPGLAGWYEQYF.

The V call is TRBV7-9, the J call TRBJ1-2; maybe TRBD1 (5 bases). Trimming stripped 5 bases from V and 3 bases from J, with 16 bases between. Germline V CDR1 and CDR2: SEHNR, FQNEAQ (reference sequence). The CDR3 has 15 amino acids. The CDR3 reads CASSVEEGHYYGYTF. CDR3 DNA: TGTGCCAGCAGCGTTGAGGAGGGGCATTACTATGGCTACACCTTC.

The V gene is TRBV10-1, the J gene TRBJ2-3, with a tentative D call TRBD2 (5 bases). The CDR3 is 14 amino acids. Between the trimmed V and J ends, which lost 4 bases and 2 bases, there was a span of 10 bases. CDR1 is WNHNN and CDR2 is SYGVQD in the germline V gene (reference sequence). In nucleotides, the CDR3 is TGCGCCAGCAGTGCTGGAGGCTCCACAGATACGCAGTATTTT. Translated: CASSAGGSTDTQYF.

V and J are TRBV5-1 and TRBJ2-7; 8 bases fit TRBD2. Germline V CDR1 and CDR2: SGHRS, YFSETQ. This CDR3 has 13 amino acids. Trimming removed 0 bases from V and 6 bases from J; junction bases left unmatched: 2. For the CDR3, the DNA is TGCGCCAGCAGCTTGGTGAGCGGGGGCGAGCAGTACTTC. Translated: CASSLVSGGEQYF.